This T cell receptor beta chain appears in the sequencing data of a study of memory CD4+ T cells and cytomegalovirus serostatus. This clone is labeled as medium-sized. The ends lost 8 bases at V and 4 bases at J; junction bases unmatched: 4. CDR1 is SQVTM and CDR2 is ANQGSEA in the germline V gene. This CDR3 is 11 amino acids long. The sort gate was single viable CD3+CD4+CD8-CD45RO+ cells for memory CD4+ T cells. Total CD4+ T cells were enriched by CD4 positive selection. Clones were sequenced by immunoSEQ multiplex PCR, and TCRdb holds only the in-frame ones, with some missing. The data hold tens of thousands of clones, with roughly 78% observed a single time.

This sequence was found in an adult in good health and CMV-seronegative. The sequenced material came from memory CD4+ T cells from blood. The chain employs TRBV29-1 and TRBJ1-1, with 7 nucleotides matching TRBD1. CDR3 DNA: TGCAGCTTTAACAGGGGCACTGAAGCTTTCTTT. Translated, it gives CSFNRGTEAFF.